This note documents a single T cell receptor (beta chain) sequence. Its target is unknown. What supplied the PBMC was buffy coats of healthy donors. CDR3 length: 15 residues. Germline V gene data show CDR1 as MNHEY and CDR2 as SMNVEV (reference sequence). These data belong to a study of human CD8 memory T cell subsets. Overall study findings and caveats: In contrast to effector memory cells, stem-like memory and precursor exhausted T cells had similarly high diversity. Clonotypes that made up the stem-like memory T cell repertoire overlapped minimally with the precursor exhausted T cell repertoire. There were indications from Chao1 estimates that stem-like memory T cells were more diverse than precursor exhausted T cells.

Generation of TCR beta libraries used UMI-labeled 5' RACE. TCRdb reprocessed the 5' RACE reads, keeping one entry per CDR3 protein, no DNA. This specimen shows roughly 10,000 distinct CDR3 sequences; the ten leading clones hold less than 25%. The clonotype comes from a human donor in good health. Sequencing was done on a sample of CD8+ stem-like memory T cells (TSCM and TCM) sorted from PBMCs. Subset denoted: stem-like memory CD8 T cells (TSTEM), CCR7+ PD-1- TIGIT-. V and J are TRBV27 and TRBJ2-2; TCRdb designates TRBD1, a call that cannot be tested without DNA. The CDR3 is CASSSDRTFTGELFF.